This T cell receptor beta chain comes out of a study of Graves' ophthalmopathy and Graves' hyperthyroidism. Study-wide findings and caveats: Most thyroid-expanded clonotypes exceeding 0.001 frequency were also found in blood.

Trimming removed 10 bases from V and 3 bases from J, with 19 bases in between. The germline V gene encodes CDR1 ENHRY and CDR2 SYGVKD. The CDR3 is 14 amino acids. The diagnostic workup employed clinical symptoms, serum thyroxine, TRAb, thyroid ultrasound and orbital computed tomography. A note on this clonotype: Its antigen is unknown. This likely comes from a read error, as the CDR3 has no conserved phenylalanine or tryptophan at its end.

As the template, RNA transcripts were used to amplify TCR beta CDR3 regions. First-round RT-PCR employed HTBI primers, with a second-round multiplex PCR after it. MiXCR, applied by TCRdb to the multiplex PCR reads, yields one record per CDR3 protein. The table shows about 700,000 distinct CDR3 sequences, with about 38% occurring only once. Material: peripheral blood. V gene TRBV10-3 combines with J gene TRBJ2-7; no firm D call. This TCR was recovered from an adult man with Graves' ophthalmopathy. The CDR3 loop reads CASSVASADYEQYL. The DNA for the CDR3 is TGTGCCAGCAGCGTAGCTTCTGCAGACTACGAGCAGTACCTC.